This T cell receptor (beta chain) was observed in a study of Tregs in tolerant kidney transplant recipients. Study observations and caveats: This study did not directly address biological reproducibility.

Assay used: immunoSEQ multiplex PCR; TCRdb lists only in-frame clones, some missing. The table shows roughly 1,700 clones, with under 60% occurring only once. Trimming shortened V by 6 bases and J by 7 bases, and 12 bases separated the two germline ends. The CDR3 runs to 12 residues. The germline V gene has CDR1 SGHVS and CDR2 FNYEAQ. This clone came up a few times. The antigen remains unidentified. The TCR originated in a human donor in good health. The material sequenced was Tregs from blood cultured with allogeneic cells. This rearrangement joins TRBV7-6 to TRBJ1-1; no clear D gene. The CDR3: CASSLLGVEAFF. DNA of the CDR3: TGTGCCAGCAGTCTCCTTGGCGTTGAAGCTTTCTTT.